The clone carrying this T cell receptor (beta chain) has a handful of counts. What it binds is unknown. From germline, CDR1 is LNHDA and CDR2 SQIVND (reference sequence). Trimming took off 3 bases at V and 2 bases at J, with 4 bases between the two ends. CDR3 size: 12 residues. The treatment denotes: approximately nine-day PBMC culture with coronavirus spike peptide pools or control peptides (ViraFEST assay). This record comes from a study of vaccination and CD4 T cells after COVID-19. Whole-study context: The study collected post-vaccine samples a median about 72 days after dose two, with a range of 14 to 241. Overlapping SARS-CoV-2, HCoV-NL63, HCoV-OC43 and HCoV-229E spike peptides were used to stimulate cells.

The Oncomine TCR Beta short-read assay was what sequenced the DNA obtained from cultured CD4+ T cells. Genomic DNA was isolated from CD4+ T cells that had been cultured. TCRdb re-called the PCR reads through MiXCR, storing one row per CDR3 protein. Of 10,000 to 15,000 distinct CDR3 sequences listed, roughly 50% are singletons. The origin of this receptor is a human donor who had recovered from COVID-19. The chain uses TRBV19 and TRBJ1-2; D is uncertain. The source material was CD4+ T cells from blood, cultured in vitro. Here the CDR3 reads CASSMVNYGYTF. The CDR3 bases are TGTGCCAGTAGTATGGTAAACTATGGCTACACCTTC.